This T cell receptor beta chain was identified in a study of neurological immune-mediated disorders (dated by TCRdb to the late 2010s). Notes on the research overall: Using UMI-based sequencing, the study compared peripheral blood TCR-beta repertoires from patients with HTLV-I-associated myelopathy (HAM/TSP), patients with multiple sclerosis, and healthy controls. Alongside PBMC samples, the set of some 100 TCR-beta libraries contained longitudinal samples, technical triplicates, and paired CD4+ and CD8+ T-cell subsets that had been sorted. The cohort comprised about 71 subjects: about 15 HAM/TSP patients, some 35 multiple sclerosis patients and 20 or so healthy controls. The investigation overall reported the following: No identical CDR3 amino acid sequences were found to be shared among expanded clones across subjects, suggesting that TCR-beta repertoires were private in all groups. The highest TCR clonal expansion was observed in HAM/TSP patients, whereas the lowest was observed in MS patients, even when compared with healthy controls.

The healthy controls were volunteers from blood banks in Maryland, USA. For the unsorted PBMC libraries, 2 million PBMCs were stored in RNAlater at -80 degrees C until RNA extraction and were used to generate the libraries. Peripheral blood was subjected to Ficoll-Hypaque density gradient centrifugation to isolate PBMCs, which were then cryopreserved in liquid nitrogen. cDNA synthesis used template-switch 5'RACE with a primer carrying a 10-nucleotide random unique molecular identifier tagging each TCR transcript. Every sequencing run covered 15-18 subjects and yielded more than 170 million TCR-beta sequences. The RNeasy kit was used to extract total RNA. The KAPA Real-time Library Amplification kit was used to amplify TCR-beta VDJ regions with primers targeting the TCR constant region and the 5'RACE anchor. Sample indexes and Illumina adaptors were added in a first PCR, after which library yield was increased in a second PCR. The roughly 650 bp TCR product was size-selected on a 2% E-gel SizeSelection system after Ampure bead purification. Before pooling, library quality was checked on a Bioanalyzer, concentration was measured with Qubit, and libraries were quantified with the Kapa Library Quantification kit. An Illumina HiSeq 2500 was used to sequence the libraries paired-end at 2 x 150 bp. To increase sequence diversity, roughly 24-32% phiX was spiked into each library pool. The source study handled its data this way. Quality-filtered reads were processed with the UMI-based MiGEC pipeline, which removed over 75% of raw TCR sequences during error correction. IMGT germline references were used for alignment of VDJ genes, and clonotypes were defined by a unique CDR3 amino acid sequence together with V-J genes. VDJtools evaluated clonal expansion, Shannon diversity and CDR3 relatedness (CalcPairwiseDistances, ClusterSamples); CLCbio workbench built phylogenetic trees. Clones with at least 8 unique UMIs were defined as expanded, with this threshold being based on coefficient-of-variation modelling across technical triplicates. TCRdb reanalyzed the raw reads on its own, using fastp at Q25 for trimming and MiXCR for clone calling, and kept in-frame beta chains. Rows merge per CDR3 protein into single entries with the most common DNA and genes. The authors' filters were not applied to this entry. Within this sample are 25,000 or so distinct CDR3 sequences, with roughly 12% of them counted one time only. 6% to 8.5% of the sample rests with the top ten.

At least ten counts were recorded for this clonotype. No antigen is known for it. No base quality information exists; no much larger clone differs at one position. CDR1 and CDR2 are read off the germline V gene as SGHRS and YFSETQ. The V and J ends are trimmed by 7 bases and 2 bases, leaving 12 bases between them. The CDR3 covers 14 residues, taking in both the cysteine and the phenylalanine. Kept here is only the CDR3 DNA, which spans 42 bases and is read in frame from base 1. The sequence came from a man in his 60s in good health. Recombination joined TRBV5-1 with TRBJ2-2, with an unclear D gene assignment. The sequencing sample was made of PBMCs. The CDR3 is CASRLTPNTGELFF. The DNA reads as follows: TGCGCCAGCCGTCTGACGCCCAACACCGGGGAGCTGTTTTTT.